Sequencing of this TCR beta chain was carried out in a study of T-cell reconstitution after alpha-beta-depleted transplantation in children. Germline-derived CDR1 and CDR2 are SGHAT and FQDESV (reference sequence). The CDR3 has 19 residues. V trimming: 1 base; J trimming: 0 bases; junction bases outside the gene matches: 11. Preparation of the TCRbeta library used unique molecular identifiers. TCRdb itself ran the PCR reads through MiXCR, one entry per CDR3 protein. The sample has 450,000 to 500,000 distinct CDR3 sequences; under 15% are singletons. The origin of this receptor is a human donor who donated a stem cell graft to a child with combined immunodeficiency. The input for sequencing was PBMCs from the stem cell graft donor, taken from the stem cell graft. V is TRBV11-1 and J is TRBJ1-5; 8 bases fit TRBD1. The CDR3 sequence is CASSLGYGTGGYSNQPQHF. Written as DNA, the CDR3 is TGTGCCAGCAGCTTAGGCTACGGGACAGGAGGCTATAGCAATCAGCCCCAGCATTTT.